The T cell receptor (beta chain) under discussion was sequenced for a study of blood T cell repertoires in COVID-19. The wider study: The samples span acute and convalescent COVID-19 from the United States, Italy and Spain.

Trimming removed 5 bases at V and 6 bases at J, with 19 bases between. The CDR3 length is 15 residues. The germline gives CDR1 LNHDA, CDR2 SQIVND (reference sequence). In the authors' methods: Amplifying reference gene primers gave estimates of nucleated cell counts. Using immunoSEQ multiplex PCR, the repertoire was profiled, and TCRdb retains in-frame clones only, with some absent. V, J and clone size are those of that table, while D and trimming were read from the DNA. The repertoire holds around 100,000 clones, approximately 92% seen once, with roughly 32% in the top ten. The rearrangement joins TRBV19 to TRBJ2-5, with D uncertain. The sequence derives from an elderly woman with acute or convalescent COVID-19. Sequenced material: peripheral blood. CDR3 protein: CASSSDGLSAQTQYF. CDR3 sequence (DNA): TGTGCCAGTAGTTCGGATGGTTTGAGCGCGCAGACCCAGTACTTC. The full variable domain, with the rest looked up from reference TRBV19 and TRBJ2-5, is DGGITQSPKYLFRKEGQNVTLSCEQNLNHDAMYWYRQDPGQGLRLIYYSQIVNDFQKGDIAEGYSVSREKKESFPLTVTSAQKNPTAFYLCASSSDGLSAQTQYFGPGTRLLVL.